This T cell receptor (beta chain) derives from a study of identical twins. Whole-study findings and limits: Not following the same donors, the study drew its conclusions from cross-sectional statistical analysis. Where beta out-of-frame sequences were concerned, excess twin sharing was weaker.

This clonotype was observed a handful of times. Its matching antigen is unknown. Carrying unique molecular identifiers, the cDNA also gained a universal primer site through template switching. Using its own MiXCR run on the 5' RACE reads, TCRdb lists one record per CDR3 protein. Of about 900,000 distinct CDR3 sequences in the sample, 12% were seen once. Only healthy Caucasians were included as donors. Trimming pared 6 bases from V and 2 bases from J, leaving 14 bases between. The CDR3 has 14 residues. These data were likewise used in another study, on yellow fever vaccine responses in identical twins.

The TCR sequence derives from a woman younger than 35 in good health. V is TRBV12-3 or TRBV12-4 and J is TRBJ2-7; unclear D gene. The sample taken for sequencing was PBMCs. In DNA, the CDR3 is TGTGCCAGCAGGCCGAATAAGCATCCCTACGAGCAGTACTTC. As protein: CASRPNKHPYEQYF.